This entry describes one TCR beta chain. This entry belongs to a study of blood T cell repertoires in COVID-19. Overall study context: T cells, B-cell-depleted T cells, or PBMCs provided the cDNA or gDNA that served as material.

After removal of 1 base from V and 4 bases from J, the junction contained 4 bases not matched to a gene. This CDR3 has 15 amino acids. Germline lookup yields CDR1 KGHSH and CDR2 LQKENI. In the original analysis: Nucleated cell counts were estimated from reference gene primer amplification. Using immunoSEQ multiplex PCR, the repertoire was profiled, and TCRdb retains in-frame clones only, with some absent. V, J and clone size are those of that table, while D and trimming were read from the DNA. The sample shows around 72,000 clones, roughly 87% of them seen only once. This TCR came from a woman aged 50 to 60 with acute or convalescent COVID-19. The V call is TRBV18, the J call TRBJ1-3; the match to TRBD1 covers 7 bases. Specimen: peripheral blood. The CDR3 coding sequence is TGTGCCAGCTCACCACTTGACAGGGAAGGAAACACCATATATTTT. It specifies CASSPLDREGNTIYF.